These 15 T cell receptor beta chains share one sample of origin, sequenced in a study of blood T cell repertoires in COVID-19. Some clones are missing from TCRdb's copy, which holds only in-frame ones; the method was immunoSEQ multiplex PCR. The table includes approximately 110,000 clones, roughly 90% detected once. Material: peripheral blood. All receptors derive from a woman in her sixties or seventies who had recovered from COVID-19.

V and J are TRBV7-2 and TRBJ2-7, with 9 bases matching TRBD1. The length of the CDR3 is 15 residues. V lost 5 bases to trimming and J lost 7 bases; unmatched junction nucleotides: 12. Germline CDR1 SGHTA, CDR2 FQGNSA. CDR3 residues: CASSPHGTGQGEQYF. DNA for the CDR3: TGTGCCAGCAGCCCTCATGGGACAGGGCAGGGAGAGCAGTACTTC.

The chain carries TRBV19 and TRBJ2-2; possible D gene TRBD2, 6 bases. Trimming stripped 1 base from V and 6 bases from J, with 18 bases between. Germline lookup yields CDR1 LNHDA and CDR2 SQIVND (reference sequence). The CDR3 is made up of 17 amino acids. The chain's CDR3 is CASSIGWGSGIAGELFF. Written as DNA, the CDR3 is TGTGCCAGTAGTATAGGGTGGGGTAGCGGAATTGCCGGGGAGCTGTTTTTT.

The chain employs TRBV28 and TRBJ1-6; TRBD1 agrees at 9 bases. Germline-derived CDR1 and CDR2 are MDHEN and SYDVKM. The CDR3 spans 15 residues. Unmatched junction bases numbered 3, after V lost 7 bases and J lost 2 bases. CDR3 DNA: TGTGCCAGCATGGGACAGGGCACCTATAATTCACCCCTCCACTTT. Translation gives CASMGQGTYNSPLHF.

The chain carries TRBV28 and TRBJ1-2; 9 bases map to TRBD1. J lost 4 bases, V lost 5 bases, and 11 bases had no gene match. The CDR3 runs to 16 residues. CDR1 and CDR2 from the germline V gene are MDHEN and SYDVKM. CDR3 protein: CASSRPSGTGRYGYTF. The CDR3 DNA reads TGTGCCAGCAGTCGCCCCTCCGGGACAGGGCGCTATGGCTACACCTTC.

This chain connects TRBV2 to TRBJ1-1; the D is unclear. The CDR3 is 12 amino acids. Deletions cut 7 bases from V and 6 bases from J, with 12 bases between. CDR1 is SNHLY, CDR2 FYNNEI, per germline. The CDR3 nucleotides read TGTGCCAGCATATTGGGCGGGGCTGAAGCTTTCTTT. Its protein product is CASILGGAEAFF. The variable domain in full, with the rest retrieved from reference TRBV2 and TRBJ1-1, is EPEVTQTPSHQVTQMGQEVILRCVPISNHLYFYWYRQILGQKVEFLVSFYNNEISEKSEIFDDQFSVERPDGSNFTLKIRSTKLEDSAMYFCASILGGAEAFFGQGTRLTVV.

The chain combines TRBV5-4 with TRBJ2-5; 8 nucleotides align to TRBD2. The CDR3 spans 15 residues. Germline CDR1 and CDR2: SGHNT and YYREEE (reference sequence). The V gene end was trimmed by 0 bases and the J gene end by 1 base; junction bases not matched to a gene: 2. DNA for the CDR3: TGTGCCAGCAGCTTGGCCGGGAGGGCCCAAGAGACCCAGTACTTC. Its protein is CASSLAGRAQETQYF. The variable domain in full, completed from reference TRBV5-4 and TRBJ2-5, reads ETGVTQSPTHLIKTRGQQVTLRCSSQSGHNTVSWYQQALGQGPQFIFQYYREEENGRGNFPPRFSGLQFPNYSSELNVNALELDDSALYLCASSLAGRAQETQYFGPGTRLLVL.

The rearrangement joins TRBV6-2 or TRBV6-3 to TRBJ1-5; 9 nucleotides match TRBD1. The length of the CDR3 is 18 residues. Germline lookup yields CDR1 MNHEY and CDR2 SVGEGT. The junction had 18 bases not matched to a gene; V was cut back by 5 bases and J by 7 bases. CDR3 in DNA: TGTGCCAGCAGTAGCAATCCTTCACAGGGGGCGCCTAGGCAGCCCCAGCATTTT. Translated: CASSSNPSQGAPRQPQHF.

The chain combines TRBV30 with TRBJ2-7; 8 bases align to TRBD2. The CDR3 runs to 13 residues. Germline V gene lookup returns CDR1 GTSNPN and CDR2 SVGIG (reference sequence). The junction had 10 bases not matched to a gene; V was cut back by 5 bases and J by 7 bases. Here the CDR3 reads CAWSAGGSGEQYF. The CDR3 DNA reads as TGTGCCTGGTCGGCGGGGGGCTCTGGGGAGCAGTACTTC.

The chain employs TRBV7-2 and TRBJ2-1; 11 positions match TRBD2. V lost 1 base and J lost 3; bases outside the gene matches: 2. CDR3 length: 16 amino acids. Germline V gene lookup returns CDR1 SGHTA and CDR2 FQGNSA. CDR3 bases: TGTGCCAGCAGCTTAGAGGGGACTAGCGGCTACAATGAGCAGTTCTTC. Its protein is CASSLEGTSGYNEQFF. Looking up the rest from reference TRBV7-2 and TRBJ2-1 gives the full variable domain: GAGVSQSPSNKVTEKGKDVELRCDPISGHTALYWYRQSLGQGLEFLIYFQGNSAPDKSGLPSDRFSAERTGGSVSTLTIQRTQQEDSAVYLCASSLEGTSGYNEQFFGPGTRLTVL.

The chain couples TRBV9 to TRBJ2-7; a weak D match, TRBD2 (6 bases). Germline V gene data show CDR1 as SGDLS and CDR2 as YYNGEE. Trimming removed 0 bases from V and 1 base from J, with 11 bases in between. The CDR3 is 15 amino acids. CDR3 in DNA: TGTGCCAGCAGCGTAGGTGGGGGGAGATCCTACGAGCAGTACTTC. The encoded protein is CASSVGGGRSYEQYF. The whole variable domain, filled in from reference TRBV9 and TRBJ2-7, reads DSGVTQTPKHLITATGQRVTLRCSPRSGDLSVYWYQQSLDQGLQFLIQYYNGEERAKGNILERFSAQQFPDLHSELNLSSLELGDSALYFCASSVGGGRSYEQYFGPGTRLTVT.

The chain combines TRBV4-3 with TRBJ2-3, with TRBD2 matching over 9 bases. The J segment lost 1 base and the V segment lost 5 bases, leaving 7 bases of the junction unmatched. From germline, CDR1 is LGHNA and CDR2 YSLEER. The CDR3 is 16 residues long. In nucleotides, the CDR3 is TGCGCCAGCAGCACCCGACTAGCGGCGGGCACAGATACGCAGTATTTT. This sequence encodes CASSTRLAAGTDTQYF.

The gene calls are TRBV19 and TRBJ2-7, with 10 bases identical to TRBD1. Germline-derived CDR1 and CDR2 are LNHDA and SQIVND (reference sequence). V shed 9 bases and J 7 bases; nucleotides not matched to a gene: 12. This CDR3 spans 14 amino acids. The CDR3 loop reads CARAAGTGVEEQYF. In DNA, the CDR3 is TGTGCCAGAGCCGCCGGGACAGGGGTTGAGGAGCAGTACTTC.

The V and J genes are TRBV19 and TRBJ1-2, with D maybe TRBD1 (5 bases). Deletions cut 7 bases from V and 0 bases from J, with 9 bases between. The CDR3 extends over 13 amino acids. Germline V gene lookup returns CDR1 LNHDA and CDR2 SQIVND (reference sequence). The CDR3 sequence: CASTQGANYGYTF. The CDR3 DNA reads TGTGCCAGTACCCAAGGGGCTAACTATGGCTACACCTTC.

In its sample, this clone was seen a few times. The chain has TRBV7-9 and TRBJ1-5, with D maybe TRBD1 (6 bases). The CDR3 sequence is 17 residues long. The V and J ends lost 5 bases and 7 bases respectively, with 24 bases between them. Germline V gene sequence: CDR1 SEHNR, CDR2 FQNEAQ (reference sequence). The CDR3 DNA follows: TGTGCCAGCAGCCTAGGCCCCGGGGCAGGGGTGAGGCAGCCCCAGCATTTT. This translates into CASSLGPGAGVRQPQHF.

Comment on this clone: The junction does not match germline at one end; this may be a read error. The chain has TRBV7-2 and TRBJ1-1; D is possibly TRBD1 (6 bases). The CDR3 sequence is 15 residues long. Germline V gene lookup returns CDR1 SGHTA and CDR2 FQGNSA. CDR3 region: CASNLGGGAYTEAFF. The CDR3 region has the DNA TGTGCCAGCAACTTAGGGGGGGGCGCCTACACTGAAGCTTTCTTT.